These T cell receptor beta chains were read from a single sample in a study of cytomegalovirus exposure and HLA in healthy donors. Produced via immunoSEQ multiplex PCR; TCRdb's table is partial and in-frame only. This sample has 250,000 to 300,000 clones, with almost 85% found just once. Sequencing used PBMCs. The receptors shown here come from a woman aged 35 to 49 in good health and CMV-seropositive. Both conserved end residues are part of each CDR3. Each record gives: V gene, clone size, D gene, J gene, CDR3 protein, CDR3 DNA. D genes are given only for firm matches. A row's size may be missing; if present it is once, few, many or a size class.

>TRBV28|-|-|TRBJ2-2
CASSPPTSPGELFF
TGTGCCAGCAGTCCCCCCACTAGCCCCGGGGAGCTGTTTTTT
>TRBV10-1|-|-|TRBJ2-7
CASSENSDLTYEQYF
TGCGCCAGCAGCGAGAATAGCGACCTCACCTACGAGCAGTACTTC
>TRBV27|-|TRBD2|TRBJ2-7
CASSFLTSGYEQYF
TGTGCCAGCAGTTTCTTGACTAGCGGCTACGAGCAGTACTTC
>TRBV7-2|-|TRBD2|TRBJ2-1
CASSFPEAGAEQFF
TGTGCCAGCAGCTTCCCCGAAGCGGGAGCTGAGCAGTTCTTC
>TRBV6-5|-|TRBD1|TRBJ2-2
CASSRDSANTGELFF
TGTGCCAGCAGCAGGGACAGCGCGAACACCGGGGAGCTGTTTTTT
>TRBV7-9|-|-|TRBJ1-1
CASSLGGGNTEAFF
TGTGCCAGCAGCTTAGGGGGAGGGAACACTGAAGCTTTCTTT
>TRBV11-3|-|TRBD2|TRBJ2-7
CASSPSTSGYSYEQYF
TGTGCCAGCAGCCCCAGCACTAGCGGGTACTCCTACGAGCAGTACTTC
>TRBV27|-|TRBD1|TRBJ1-5
CASSLSNRGSNQPQHF
TGTGCCAGCAGTTTATCGAACAGGGGTAGCAATCAGCCCCAGCATTTT
>TRBV29-1|once|-|TRBJ2-3
CSVFPPDTSTDTQYF
TGCAGCGTCTTTCCCCCGGACACCAGCACAGATACGCAGTATTTT
>TRBV29-1|-|-|TRBJ1-1
CSVELFGGGLAEAFF
TGCAGCGTTGAACTCTTCGGGGGGGGGCTCGCTGAAGCTTTCTTT
>TRBV27|-|TRBD1|TRBJ1-1
CASSSGGGTGPTEAFF
TGTGCCAGCAGTTCGGGTGGAGGGACAGGGCCTACTGAAGCTTTCTTT
>TRBV23-1|-|TRBD2|TRBJ2-5
CASSQSMGPGGRLAGRETQYF
TGCGCCAGCAGTCAATCGATGGGGCCAGGTGGGAGACTAGCGGGGAGAGAGACCCAGTACTTC
>TRBV18|-|TRBD1|TRBJ2-6
CASSPEGADSGANVLTF
TGTGCCAGCTCACCTGAGGGGGCCGACTCTGGGGCCAACGTCCTGACTTTC
>TRBV12-2|-|-|TRBJ2-7
CASRLARTSGSGDFYEQYF
TGTGCAAGTCGCTTAGCCCGGACTAGCGGGAGCGGGGACTTTTACGAGCAGTACTTC
>TRBV19|-|TRBD1|TRBJ1-2
CASRTGQGAWGYTF
TGTGCCAGTAGAACGGGACAGGGGGCATGGGGCTACACCTTC
>TRBV2|-|-|TRBJ2-5
CASRHRTYQETQYF
TGTGCCAGCAGGCACAGGACGTACCAAGAGACCCAGTACTTC
>TRBV7-2|-|TRBD1|TRBJ1-3
CASSLAGTAPSGNTIYF
TGTGCCAGCAGCTTAGCCGGGACAGCTCCCTCTGGAAACACCATATATTTT
>TRBV27|-|-|TRBJ1-4
CASSFGEKLFF
TGTGCCAGCAGTTTCGGTGAAAAACTGTTTTTT
>TRBV19|-|TRBD1|TRBJ1-5
CASRGTGGGYSNQPQHF
TGTGCCAGTAGAGGGACAGGGGGTGGGTATAGCAATCAGCCCCAGCATTTT
>TRBV5-8|-|TRBD2|TRBJ2-3
CASSEAGGSDTQYF
TGTGCCTCCTCGGAGGCGGGAGGTTCAGATACGCAGTATTTT
>TRBV14|few|-|TRBJ1-1
CASSLLTGNTEAFF
TGTGCCAGCAGCCTCCTCACAGGGAACACTGAAGCTTTCTTT
>TRBV7-9|-|-|TRBJ2-2
CASSFMTGELFF
TGTGCCAGCAGCTTTATGACCGGGGAGCTGTTTTTT
>TRBV5-1|-|-|TRBJ2-1
CASSLDPGTRGLRQEQFF
TGCGCCAGCAGCTTGGACCCCGGGACTCGGGGATTAAGGCAGGAGCAGTTCTTC
>TRBV7-7|-|-|TRBJ2-5
CASSPNWGETQYF
TGTGCCAGCAGTCCCAATTGGGGCGAGACCCAGTACTTC
>TRBV28|few|TRBD1|TRBJ2-6
CASSGGDRVGANVLTF
TGTGCCAGCAGTGGGGGGGACAGGGTAGGGGCCAACGTCCTGACTTTC
>TRBV6-5|few|-|TRBJ2-2
CASRGGQENTGELFF
TGTGCCAGCAGGGGAGGACAGGAAAACACCGGGGAGCTGTTTTTT
>TRBV7-2|-|TRBD2|TRBJ2-3
CASSFSGREAADTQYF
TGTGCCAGCAGCTTTAGCGGCCGGGAGGCCGCAGATACGCAGTATTTT
>TRBV6-1|-|TRBD1|TRBJ1-2
CASQIRTGSYGYTF
TGTGCCAGTCAGATCCGGACAGGGAGCTATGGCTACACCTTC
>TRBV4-3|-|TRBD2|TRBJ2-3
CASSRELAGVDTQYF
TGCGCCAGCAGCCGGGAACTAGCGGGAGTAGATACGCAGTATTTT
>TRBV4-2|-|-|TRBJ1-2
CASGPGGYGYTF
TGTGCCAGCGGCCCCGGGGGCTATGGCTACACCTTC
>TRBV6-6|-|-|TRBJ1-5
CASSYSAVHQPQHF
TGTGCCAGCAGTTACTCAGCGGTGCATCAGCCCCAGCATTTT